This T cell receptor beta chain came from a study of spatial heterogeneity in lung cancer. About the study: Each unique TCR and UMI combination was seen more than ten times on average in raw reads.

The study tagged each TCR cDNA molecule with a unique molecular identifier. MiXCR, run by TCRdb on the 5' RACE reads, gives a single entry per CDR3 protein. The sample yields about 75,000 distinct CDR3 sequences, approximately 12% seen once. The germline gives CDR1 MNHEY, CDR2 SVGEGT. The CDR3 loop spans 14 amino acids. V was pared by 5 bases and J by 3 bases, with 5 bases of the junction left unmatched. The sample's time point: sample taken at primary tumor resection. The authors sequenced whole RNA from tumor, nontumor lung or frozen PBMC without sorting. This sequence originates from a male donor with early-stage non-small cell lung cancer. The rearrangement joins TRBV6-2 or TRBV6-3 to TRBJ2-5; 8 nucleotides agree with TRBD2. The specimen was PBMCs, collected at surgery. The CDR3 region has the DNA TGTGCCAGCAGTCCGACTAGCGCCGAAGAGACCCAGTACTTC. This gives the protein CASSPTSAEETQYF.